This T cell receptor beta chain was recorded in a study of CD8 T cells in Susac syndrome. Germline V gene sequence: CDR1 ENHRY, CDR2 SYGVKD. The CDR3 consists of 15 residues. The V end was cut by 2 bases, the J end by 0 bases, with 11 bases between. RNA was extracted with the RNeasy kit, and a quantity of 0.5 to 1 ug was reverse transcribed using random hexamers. TCRdb re-called the immunoSEQ multiplex PCR reads through MiXCR, storing one row per CDR3 protein. The data contain about 120,000 distinct CDR3 sequences, roughly 95% of them seen just once; the ten biggest clones take up 0.13% to 0.15%. The TCR was taken from a human donor with Susac syndrome. The chain couples TRBV10-3 to TRBJ2-7; D gene unclear. Sequences were obtained from CD4+ T cells from PBMCs. The CDR3 DNA reads as TGTGCCATCAGTGAGATAGGCAGAAGCTCCTACGAGCAGTACTTC. Its protein is CAISEIGRSSYEQYF.